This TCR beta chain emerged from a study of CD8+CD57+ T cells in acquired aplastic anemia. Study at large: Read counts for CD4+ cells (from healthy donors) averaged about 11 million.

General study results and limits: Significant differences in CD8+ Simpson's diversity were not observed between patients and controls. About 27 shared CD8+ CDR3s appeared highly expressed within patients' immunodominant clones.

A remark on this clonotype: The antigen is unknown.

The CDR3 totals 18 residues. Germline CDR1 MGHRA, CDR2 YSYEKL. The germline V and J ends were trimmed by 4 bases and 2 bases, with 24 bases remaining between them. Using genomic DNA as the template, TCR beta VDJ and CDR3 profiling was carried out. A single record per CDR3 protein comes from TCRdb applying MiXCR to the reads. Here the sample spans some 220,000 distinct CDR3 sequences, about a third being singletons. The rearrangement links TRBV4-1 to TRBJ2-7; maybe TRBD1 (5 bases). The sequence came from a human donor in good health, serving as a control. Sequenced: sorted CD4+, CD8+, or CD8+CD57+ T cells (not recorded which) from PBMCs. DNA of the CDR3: TGCGCCAGCAGCCGGGGCGTGTTTGGGCAAAAACACGCCTACGAGCAGTACTTC. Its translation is CASSRGVFGQKHAYEQYF.